This TCR beta chain came from a study of blood T cell repertoires in COVID-19 (dated by TCRdb to the early 2020s). Notes on the research overall: Samples from collaborators originated in the United States, Italy and Spain and spanned both the acute and convalescent phases of COVID-19. Samples came from the ongoing ImmuneRACE study (first 160 participants) plus 1,254 subjects from 6 global collaborators. Subjects who had been exposed to COVID-19, were actively infected with it, or had recovered from it provided the deeply sampled blood TCRbeta repertoires that made up the dataset. HLA class I and class II types, where available, came from metadata supplied by the sample provider rather than from assay-based typing. A freely available public database, intended as a resource for researchers studying the immune response to SARS-CoV-2, is where the repertoires were released. Nearly every sample came with metadata listing a de-identified subject ID, COVID-19 status, age in years and sex. The material from the prospective study consisted of cDNA or gDNA derived from T cells, B-cell-depleted T cells, or PBMCs.

Participants in the prospective study were aged roughly 18 to 100 years, lived in 24 United States geographic areas, and enrolled through a virtual design. In the prospective study, cohorts were assigned on the basis of participant-reported clinical history obtained from a screening survey and a study questionnaire. Exposed participants were defined as having been in contact with someone with a PCR-confirmed or clinician-diagnosed COVID-19 case within 2 weeks of study entry. In the prospective study, whole blood, serum and a nasopharyngeal or oropharyngeal swab were collected from each participant by mobile phlebotomists. Additional blood draws and questionnaires over an approximately 2-month period could optionally be provided by prospective study participants. Before DNA extraction, prospective study blood samples were shipped either frozen or at room temperature. As concerns this clone: No antigen is known for it. Per-nucleotide qualities are absent, and no much larger clonotype sits a single base away.

Broad study findings and their caveats: The quantity of clinical and demographic metadata differed by source and by participant and was supplied without curation.

The immunoSEQ Assay, a bias-controlled multiplex PCR, was used to amplify TCRbeta CDR3 regions from genomic DNA. The authors processed their data as follows. The number of nucleated cells in each sample was estimated by amplification of reference gene primers within the assay. Sequence reads were collapsed and filtered to measure the absolute abundance of every unique TCRbeta CDR3 rearrangement. For each sample, productive Simpson clonality was calculated as the square root of Simpson's diversity index across productive rearrangements. TCRdb holds this immuneACCESS table with in-frame rearrangements only. Some clones are missing; in checked studies, unresolved V genes explain under half, and the rest has no known cause. Clone size and the V and J calls come from that table; the DNA yielded D and trimming. For this sample there are 130,000 to 150,000 clones; 84% appear just once. Clones ranked in the top ten supply approximately 5.7% of the sample.

The specimen was PBMCs or T cells enriched from blood (not recorded which). The sequence derives from a woman in her fifties or sixties who had been exposed to COVID-19.

The CDR3 protein: CASSLQGAGRELFF. Read as DNA, the sequence is TGTGCCAGCAGCTTACAGGGGGCCGGCCGGGAGCTGTTTTTT. The V and J segments used are TRBV11-1 and TRBJ2-2; TRBD1 lines up with 8 middle nucleotides. For CDR1 and CDR2, the germline V gene (reference sequence) lists SGHAT and FQDESV. V is cut back by 2 bases and J by 9 bases, with 5 bases in the junction unmatched. The CDR3 measures 14 amino acids from cysteine to phenylalanine. Only the CDR3 DNA is retained, 42 bases long and in frame from the first base. When the CDR3 is completed using the reference TRBV11-1 and TRBJ2-2 genes on either side, the full variable domain is EAEVAQSPRYKITEKSQAVAFWCDPISGHATLYWYRQILGQGPELLVQFQDESVVDDSQLPKDRFSAERLKGVDSTLKIQPAELGDSAMYLCASSLQGAGRELFFGEGSRLTVL.